This T cell receptor (beta chain) is from a study of CD8 T cells in ankylosing spondylitis. Quantitative 5'-RACE was performed with molecular barcodes, and it yielded the TCR beta libraries. TCRdb fed the 5' RACE reads into MiXCR, producing one record per CDR3 protein. The sample carries more than 400,000 distinct CDR3 sequences, roughly 5% recorded once. Whole-study results and caveats: Past research had described some motif variants in reactive arthritis synovial fluid and blood. Within matched ankylosing spondylitis synovial fluid, disease-linked clones were reportedly significantly enriched. Ankylosing spondylitis blood appeared to carry a characteristic TCR beta motif of several highly homologous variants.

This clonotype has a count of ten or more. The antigen is undetermined. This receptor was obtained from a male donor with ankylosing spondylitis. Sequenced material: blood, either unsorted or a sorted T cell fraction (not recorded which).

CDR3 nucleotide sequence: TGTGCCACCAAAGGGGGAGAGCAAGAGACCCAGTACTTC. Protein product: CATKGGEQETQYF. The chain recombines TRBV10-3 with TRBJ2-5, with a tentative D call TRBD1 (6 bases). The germline V gene encodes CDR1 ENHRY and CDR2 SYGVKD. CDR3 length equals 13 residues. V lost 10 bases and J 2 bases, leaving 14 bases between the germline ends.